One and the same sample provided the 23 T cell receptor beta chains below, sequenced in a study of blood T cell repertoires in COVID-19 (dated by TCRdb to about 2020). The method behind the library was the immunoSEQ multiplex PCR assay. TCRdb provides this immuneACCESS table in a form limited to in-frame rearrangements. Some clones are lacking; in checked studies, under half of them reflect an unresolved V gene, and why the rest are absent is not known. The sample table shows around 250,000 clones, and roughly four fifths are seen once. Jointly, the top ten make up 1.9% of the sample. Material for sequencing was peripheral blood. These receptors originate from a man aged 25-45 years who had recovered from COVID-19.

This clone was observed a single time. In nucleotides, the CDR3 is TGTGCCAGCAGCTTCCGGACAGCGACGAACACTGAAGCTTTCTTT. Its protein product is CASSFRTATNTEAFF. The chain has TRBV7-9 and TRBJ1-1; perhaps TRBD1 as D (6 bases). V was cut by 3 bases and J by 1 base, with 12 bases left in between. This CDR3 is 15 amino acids long. Per the germline V gene, CDR1 is SEHNR and CDR2 is FQNEAQ (reference sequence).

The chain couples TRBV28 to TRBJ1-4; 8 nucleotides match TRBD1. The germline V gene has CDR1 MDHEN and CDR2 SYDVKM. The CDR3 loop spans 14 amino acids. V trimming: 7 bases; J trimming: 8 bases; junction bases outside the gene matches: 9. The CDR3 DNA reads TGTGCCAGCACCAAGGACAGGGAGAACGAAAAACTGTTTTTT. Translation: CASTKDRENEKLFF.

The CDR3 here is CASSDADGYYEQYF. The DNA of the CDR3 is TGTGCCAGCAGTGACGCCGACGGGTACTACGAGCAGTACTTC. V and J are TRBV6-4 and TRBJ2-7, with D unclear. V lost 2 bases to trimming and J lost 3 bases, with 11 bases between them. The CDR3 spans 14 residues. Per the germline V gene, CDR1 is MRHNA and CDR2 is SNTAGT.

V and J are TRBV12-3 or TRBV12-4 and TRBJ1-1; tentatively, D is TRBD1 (6 bases). V was clipped by 6 bases and J by 7 bases, with 15 bases between them. The CDR3 consists of 13 residues. The CDR3 region is CASRAAGGGEAFF. The CDR3 DNA reads as TGTGCCAGCAGAGCCGCGGGGGGCGGTGAAGCTTTCTTT.

The chain joins TRBV7-6 to TRBJ2-3, with D perhaps matching TRBD2 (6 bases). This CDR3 is 16 amino acids long. From germline, CDR1 is SGHVS and CDR2 FNYEAQ. V lost 5 bases to trimming and J lost 0 bases, with 15 bases between them. CDR3 amino acids: CASSGRAGLSTDTQYF. In nucleotides, the CDR3 is TGTGCCAGCAGCGGTCGCGCCGGACTAAGCACAGATACGCAGTATTTT.

The chain employs TRBV14 and TRBJ2-1; tentatively, D is TRBD1 (6 bases). V lost 3 bases and J lost 0, with 27 bases in between. CDR3 length: 21 residues. Germline values: CDR1 SGHDN, CDR2 FVKESK. The CDR3 loop reads CASSQEYHGTSWVSSYNEQFF. The CDR3 nucleotides are TGTGCCAGCAGCCAGGAATATCACGGGACATCCTGGGTTAGCTCCTACAATGAGCAGTTCTTC.

Concerning this clone: The same CDR3 arises from other DNA sequences in this sample as well. CDR3: CASSYSGQDTEAFF. CDR3 nucleotide sequence: TGTGCCAGCAGTTACTCGGGACAGGACACTGAAGCTTTCTTT. The J gene is TRBJ1-1, the V gene TRBV6-5; 8 bases are shared with TRBD1. After removal of 0 bases from V and 3 bases from J, the junction contained 0 bases not matched to a gene. CDR3 length: 14 residues. Germline V lookup: CDR1 MNHEY, CDR2 SVGAGI.

This chain connects TRBV19 to TRBJ2-1; D not certain. Germline CDR1 LNHDA, CDR2 SQIVND (reference sequence). The V and J ends lost 2 bases and 10 bases respectively, with 15 bases between them. The CDR3 sequence is 14 residues long. The CDR3 protein is CASSISRTIGEQFF. In DNA form, the CDR3 reads TGTGCCAGTAGTATAAGTCGCACTATCGGCGAGCAGTTCTTC.

The rearrangement links TRBV5-1 to TRBJ1-2; the D gene is possibly TRBD1 (5 bases). This CDR3 has 13 residues. Germline V gene data show CDR1 as SGHRS and CDR2 as YFSETQ. V shed 2 bases and J shed 6 bases, with 11 bases lying between them. Written as DNA, the CDR3 is TGCGCCAGCAGCTTTCAGGGATTTGATGGCTACACCTTC. Amino acids: CASSFQGFDGYTF. The whole variable domain, remainder taken from reference TRBV5-1 and TRBJ1-2, is KAGVTQTPRYLIKTRGQQVTLSCSPISGHRSVSWYQQTPGQGLQFLFEYFSETQRNKGNFPGRFSGRQFSNSRSEMNVSTLELGDSALYLCASSFQGFDGYTFGSGTRLTVV.

In the case of this clone: A read error is possible here, since a much larger clone lies one base away. The chain employs TRBV7-2 and TRBJ2-1; 7 nucleotides line up with TRBD2. Germline-derived CDR1 and CDR2 are SGHTA and FQGNSA. With V trimmed by 4 bases and J by 3 bases, 6 bases remained unmatched. This CDR3 has 15 amino acids. The CDR3, as DNA: TGTGCCAGCAGCTGTTTTGGGGGGGGCTACAATGAGCAGTTCTTC. Its protein product is CASSCFGGGYNEQFF. Together with reference TRBV7-2 and TRBJ2-1, the CDR3 gives the full variable domain: GAGVSQSPSNKVTEKGKDVELRCDPISGHTALYWYRQSLGQGLEFLIYFQGNSAPDKSGLPSDRFSAERTGGSVSTLTIQRTQQEDSAVYLCASSCFGGGYNEQFFGPGTRLTVL.

The chain is built from TRBV6-1 and TRBJ2-7, with D maybe TRBD2 (7 bases). Trimming took 2 bases from V and 4 from J, leaving 15 bases between them. Germline-derived CDR1 and CDR2 are MNHNS and SASEGT. The CDR3 runs 15 residues. The CDR3 DNA follows: TGTGCCAGCAGTGAACGTTGGGGGGGCTCATACGAGCAGTACTTC. Protein product: CASSERWGGSYEQYF.

The rearrangement links TRBV21-1 to TRBJ2-2; TRBD2 was called by the table and not checked on the DNA. TRBV21-1 is given as a pseudogene. CDR3 length: 17 residues. CDR3: CASSKAGLAANTGELFF. CDR3 bases: TGTGCCAGCAGCAAAGCGGGACTAGCGGCGAACACCGGGGAGCTGTTTTTT.

The rearrangement joins TRBV4-1 to TRBJ1-2; D is unresolved. CDR1 MGHRA and CDR2 YSYEKL come from the germline V gene. This CDR3 spans 15 amino acids. With 0 bases removed from V and 3 bases from J, the gap between germline ends came to 11 bases. The CDR3 DNA reads TGCGCCAGCAGCCAAGATAGGAGCAAGTACTATGGCTACACCTTC. This sequence encodes CASSQDRSKYYGYTF.

The genes are TRBV5-1 and TRBJ2-1, with 8 bases that match TRBD2. J lost 3 bases, V lost 2 bases, and 7 bases had no gene match. The CDR3 loop spans 16 amino acids. Germline V gives CDR1 SGHRS, CDR2 YFSETQ. The CDR3 DNA reads as TGCGCCAGCAGCTTCCTTTTGCGGGGGGACTACAATGAGCAGTTCTTC. It is translated as CASSFLLRGDYNEQFF. The complete variable domain, with remaining parts taken from reference TRBV5-1 and TRBJ2-1, reads KAGVTQTPRYLIKTRGQQVTLSCSPISGHRSVSWYQQTPGQGLQFLFEYFSETQRNKGNFPGRFSGRQFSNSRSEMNVSTLELGDSALYLCASSFLLRGDYNEQFFGPGTRLTVL.

This clone was seen only a few times. The V call is TRBV4-2, the J call TRBJ2-3; no clear D. The CDR3 extends over 15 amino acids. Trimming left V 0 bases short and J 5 bases short, with 12 bases between. Germline V gene data show CDR1 as LGHNA and CDR2 as YNFKEQ. CDR3: CASSQDRVPGDTQYF. The DNA of the CDR3 is TGTGCCAGCAGCCAAGATCGGGTGCCGGGAGATACGCAGTATTTT.

In this sample, this clone turned up a few times. This chain connects TRBV11-2 to TRBJ1-4, with unresolved D. V was clipped by 5 bases and J by 2 bases, with 18 bases between them. The CDR3 is 17 amino acids. CDR1 is SGHAT, CDR2 FQNNGV, per germline. The CDR3 DNA sequence: TGTGCCAGCAGCCCAGATGGACTCCCTGGCACTAATGAAAAACTGTTTTTT. Its protein is CASSPDGLPGTNEKLFF.

This chain uses TRBV6-5 with TRBJ1-3; TRBD1 matches at 8 bases. The germline V gene has CDR1 MNHEY and CDR2 SVGAGI. V shed 0 bases and J 2 bases; nucleotides not matched to a gene: 3. The CDR3 runs to 16 residues. The CDR3 protein is CASSYSGRGPGNTIYF. DNA of the CDR3: TGTGCCAGCAGTTACTCAGGCAGGGGGCCTGGAAACACCATATATTTT.

The V call is TRBV18, the J call TRBJ2-7, with 7 bases aligning to TRBD1. This CDR3 is 12 amino acids long. CDR1 and CDR2 (germline): KGHSH, LQKENI. J was trimmed by 7 bases and V by 5 bases; bases with no gene match: 5. CDR3 sequence: CASSEDRVEQYV. CDR3 in DNA: TGTGCCAGCTCAGAAGACAGGGTTGAGCAGTACGTC.

V usage is TRBV19 and J usage is TRBJ1-1; D may be TRBD1 (5 bases). CDR3 length: 13 residues. Trimming took off 9 bases at V and 2 bases at J, with 13 bases between the two ends. Germline V gene lookup returns CDR1 LNHDA and CDR2 SQIVND (reference sequence). DNA for the CDR3: TGTGCCAGCGCTAGACAGCCCAACACTGAAGCTTTCTTT. It translates to CASARQPNTEAFF.

This chain links TRBV19 with TRBJ2-7; 7 positions match TRBD2. V gave up 2 bases and J gave up 3 bases; unmatched junction bases: 7. Germline assignment: CDR1 LNHDA and CDR2 SQIVND (reference sequence). This CDR3 has 15 amino acids. The CDR3 nucleotides read TGTGCCAGTAGTATAACCGGACTAGGCAACTACGAGCAGTACTTC. Translation: CASSITGLGNYEQYF.

This chain connects TRBV7-8 to TRBJ2-3, with 9 bases fitting TRBD2. Germline trimming cut 1 base from V and 10 bases from J; bases unmatched to any gene: 15. The CDR3 length is 17 residues. CDR1 and CDR2 (germline): SGHVS, FQNEAQ. CDR3 in DNA: TGTGCCAGCAGCTTAGGGAGGCTAGCGGGGCCCCAGGGGTCGCAGTATTTT. Protein sequence: CASSLGRLAGPQGSQYF.

This chain joins TRBV7-9 and TRBJ2-3, with a tentative D call TRBD1 (6 bases). Germline V lookup: CDR1 SEHNR, CDR2 FQNEAQ (reference sequence). Deletions cut 7 bases from V and 2 bases from J, with 16 bases between. The CDR3 length is 15 residues. The CDR3 spells CASTYRDTDTDTQYF. Here the CDR3 DNA reads TGTGCCAGCACGTACCGGGACACAGACACAGATACGCAGTATTTT.

The chain employs TRBV4-2 and TRBJ2-1; the match to TRBD2 covers 10 bases. The length of the CDR3 is 17 residues. With 0 bases clipped from V and 7 bases from J, the junction kept 9 bases outside the gene matches. CDR1 and CDR2 from the germline V gene are LGHNA and YNFKEQ. CDR3 coding DNA: TGTGCCAGCAGCCAAGATCTCCAGCGGGGGGGATGTAATGAGCAGTTCTTC. Residues: CASSQDLQRGGCNEQFF.